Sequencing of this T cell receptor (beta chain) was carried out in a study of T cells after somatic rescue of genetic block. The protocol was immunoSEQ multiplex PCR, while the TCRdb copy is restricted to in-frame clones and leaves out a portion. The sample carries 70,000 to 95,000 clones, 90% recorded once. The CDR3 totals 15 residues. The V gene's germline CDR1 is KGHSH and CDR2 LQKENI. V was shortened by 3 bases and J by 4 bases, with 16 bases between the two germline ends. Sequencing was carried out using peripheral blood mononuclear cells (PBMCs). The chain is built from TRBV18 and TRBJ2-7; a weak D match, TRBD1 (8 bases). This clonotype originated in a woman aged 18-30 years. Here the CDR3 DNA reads TGTGCCAGCTCACCTCGGACAGGGACTAAATACGAGCAGTACTTC. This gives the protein CASSPRTGTKYEQYF.